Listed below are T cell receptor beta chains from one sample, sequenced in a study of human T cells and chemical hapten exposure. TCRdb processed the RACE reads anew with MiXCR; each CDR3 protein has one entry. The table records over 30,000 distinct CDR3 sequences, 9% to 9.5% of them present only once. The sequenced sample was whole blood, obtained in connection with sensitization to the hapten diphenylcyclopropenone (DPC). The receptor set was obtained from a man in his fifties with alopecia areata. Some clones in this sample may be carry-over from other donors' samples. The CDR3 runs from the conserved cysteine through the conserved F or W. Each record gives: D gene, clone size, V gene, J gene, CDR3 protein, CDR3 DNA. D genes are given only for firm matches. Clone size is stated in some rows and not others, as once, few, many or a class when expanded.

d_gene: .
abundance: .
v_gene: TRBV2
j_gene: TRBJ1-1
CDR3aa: CASQHRREAFF
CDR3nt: TGTGCCAGCCAACACCGCCGGGAAGCTTTCTTT

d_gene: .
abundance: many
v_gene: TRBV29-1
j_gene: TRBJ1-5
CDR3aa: CSVGDGGSNQPQHF
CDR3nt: TGCAGCGTTGGAGACGGGGGAAGCAATCAGCCCCAGCATTTT

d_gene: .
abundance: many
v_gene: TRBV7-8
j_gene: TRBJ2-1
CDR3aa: CASSLWAGSSYNEQFF
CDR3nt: TGTGCCAGCAGCTTATGGGCGGGAAGCTCCTACAATGAGCAGTTCTTC

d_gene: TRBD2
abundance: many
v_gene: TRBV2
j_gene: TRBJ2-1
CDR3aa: CASSATSGTYNEQFF
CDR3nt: TGTGCCAGCAGCGCGACTAGCGGGACTTACAATGAGCAGTTCTTC

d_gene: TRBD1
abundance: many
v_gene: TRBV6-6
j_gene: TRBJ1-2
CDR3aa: CASSLSRTGGYGYTF
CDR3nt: TGTGCCAGCAGCCTTTCTCGGACAGGGGGCTATGGCTACACCTTC

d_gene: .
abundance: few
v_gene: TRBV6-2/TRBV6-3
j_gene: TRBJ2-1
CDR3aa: CASSLEGEQFF
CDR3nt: TGTGCCAGCAGTTTAGAGGGTGAGCAGTTCTTC

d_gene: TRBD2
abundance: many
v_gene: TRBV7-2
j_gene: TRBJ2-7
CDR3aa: CASSSYLAGVVEQYF
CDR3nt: TGTGCCAGCAGCTCCTATCTAGCGGGAGTAGTAGAGCAGTACTTC

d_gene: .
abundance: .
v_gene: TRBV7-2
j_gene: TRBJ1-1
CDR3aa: CASSLEGLTEAFF
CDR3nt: TGTGCCAGCAGCTTAGAAGGGCTCACTGAAGCTTTCTTT

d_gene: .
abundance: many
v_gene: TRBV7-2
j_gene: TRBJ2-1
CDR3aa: CASSPTAIGNEQFF
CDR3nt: TGTGCCAGCAGCCCAACGGCTATAGGAAATGAGCAGTTCTTC

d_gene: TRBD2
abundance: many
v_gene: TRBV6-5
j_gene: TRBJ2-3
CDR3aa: CASRRTSADTQYF
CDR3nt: TGTGCCAGCAGACGGACTAGCGCAGATACGCAGTATTTT

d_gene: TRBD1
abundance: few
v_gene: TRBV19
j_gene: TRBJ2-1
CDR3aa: CASNMDRAGNNEQFF
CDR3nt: TGTGCCAGTAACATGGACAGGGCGGGCAACAATGAGCAGTTCTTC

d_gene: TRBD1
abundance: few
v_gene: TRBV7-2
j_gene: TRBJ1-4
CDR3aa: CASSRGTGNEKLFF
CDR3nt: TGTGCCAGCAGCCGTGGGACAGGGAATGAAAAACTGTTTTTT

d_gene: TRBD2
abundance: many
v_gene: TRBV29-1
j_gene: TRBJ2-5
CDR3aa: CSVGSGRVVETQYF
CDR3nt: TGCAGCGTTGGTAGCGGGAGGGTGGTAGAGACCCAGTACTTC

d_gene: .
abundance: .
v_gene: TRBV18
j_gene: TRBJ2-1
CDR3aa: CASSPQTSSYNEQFF
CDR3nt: TGTGCCAGCTCACCACAAACTAGCTCCTACAATGAGCAGTTCTTC

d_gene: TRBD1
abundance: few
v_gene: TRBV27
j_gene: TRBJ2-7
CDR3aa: CASSSSTGARVLRGQYF
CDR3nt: TGTGCCAGCAGTTCGTCGACAGGGGCTCGGGTACTACGAGGGCAGTACTTC

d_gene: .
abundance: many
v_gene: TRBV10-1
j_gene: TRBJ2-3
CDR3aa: CASSEDLNTQYF
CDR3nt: TGCGCCAGCAGTGAGGACCTGAATACGCAGTATTTT

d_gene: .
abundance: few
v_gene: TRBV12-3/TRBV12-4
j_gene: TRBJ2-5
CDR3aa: CASSSEGLRRQETQYF
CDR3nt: TGTGCCAGCAGTTCCGAAGGTTTGAGAAGGCAAGAGACCCAGTACTTC

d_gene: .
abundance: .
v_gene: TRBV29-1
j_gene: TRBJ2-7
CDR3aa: CSVDSGSDEQYF
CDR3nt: TGCAGCGTTGATTCAGGGTCCGACGAGCAGTACTTC

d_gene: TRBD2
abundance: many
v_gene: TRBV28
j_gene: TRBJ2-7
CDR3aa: CASSGASGNYEQYF
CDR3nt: TGTGCCAGCAGTGGAGCTAGCGGGAACTACGAGCAGTACTTC

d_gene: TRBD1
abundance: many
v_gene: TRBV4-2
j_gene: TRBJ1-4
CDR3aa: CASSQDFTGGNEKLFF
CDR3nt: TGTGCCAGCAGCCAAGATTTCACAGGGGGCAATGAAAAACTGTTTTTT

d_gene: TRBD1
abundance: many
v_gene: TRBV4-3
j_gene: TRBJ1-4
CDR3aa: CASSQEAQGAGYSDEKLFF
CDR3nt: TGCGCCAGCAGCCAAGAGGCCCAGGGGGCAGGGTACTCAGATGAAAAACTGTTTTTT

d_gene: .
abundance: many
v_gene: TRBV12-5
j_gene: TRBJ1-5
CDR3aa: CASGSGPDDQPQHF
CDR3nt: TGTGCTAGTGGATCCGGGCCGGATGATCAGCCCCAGCATTTT

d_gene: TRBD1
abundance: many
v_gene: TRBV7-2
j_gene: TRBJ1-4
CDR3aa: CASSLGDRGRREKLFF
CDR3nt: TGTGCCAGCAGCTTAGGGGACAGGGGGCGCCGAGAAAAACTGTTTTTT

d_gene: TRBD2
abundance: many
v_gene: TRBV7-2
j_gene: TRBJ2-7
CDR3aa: CASSLASLAGYEQYF
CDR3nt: TGTGCCAGCAGCTTAGCCAGCCTAGCGGGTTACGAGCAGTACTTC

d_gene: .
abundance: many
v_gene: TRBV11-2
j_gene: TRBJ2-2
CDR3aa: CASSLSDFRKTNTGELFF
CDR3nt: TGTGCCAGCAGCTTATCGGACTTCAGAAAAACGAACACCGGGGAGCTGTTTTTT

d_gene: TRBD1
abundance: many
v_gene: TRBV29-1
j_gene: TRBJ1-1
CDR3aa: CSVEIDRATEAFF
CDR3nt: TGCAGCGTTGAGATAGACAGGGCCACTGAAGCTTTCTTT